In this sample, the clone carrying this TCR beta chain turned up once. One junction end does not reproduce the germline sequence, and a read error may be involved. Looked up from germline, CDR1 is SGDLS and CDR2 is YYNGEE. The CDR3 length is 15 residues. This specimen belongs to a study of Graves' ophthalmopathy and Graves' hyperthyroidism. For repertoire sequencing, the TCR beta CDR3 regions were amplified from RNA transcripts. Second-round multiplex PCR followed a first-round RT-PCR using HTBI primers. A single record per CDR3 protein comes from TCRdb applying MiXCR to the multiplex PCR reads. Among 200,000 to 300,000 distinct CDR3 sequences listed, about 47% were seen once. Under 3 months in duration, the ophthalmopathy in affected donors had moderate-to-severe activity, CAS ≥3 and NOSPECS ≥4. Out of about 10 ml of fresh peripheral blood, PBMCs were obtained.

The V and J genes are TRBV9 and TRBJ2-5, with D possibly being TRBD1 (5 bases). This TCR was sampled from an adult man with Graves' ophthalmopathy. Sequences were obtained from peripheral blood. The CDR3 DNA reads as TGCGCCAGCAGCGCCGTAGACAGCTTCCAAGAGACCCAGTACTTC. This encodes CASSAVDSFQETQYF.